This T cell receptor (beta chain) was obtained from a study of cytomegalovirus exposure and HLA in healthy donors. The study's findings and limits: Later work associated 16,951 TCR beta sequences with HLA alleles at 0.05 false discovery rate. The authors later found HLA-associated TCR beta chains more clonally expanded than equally common others.

Germline loops: CDR1 SEHNR, CDR2 FQNEAQ (reference sequence). The CDR3 totals 14 residues. Unmatched junction bases numbered 2, after V lost 8 bases and J lost 1 base. PCR employed 60 Vbeta and 13 Jbeta primers. Authors' methods: Later, an analysis found 75 million to 100 million unique TCR beta chains, and 10 million to 11 million of these were shared. TCRdb's copy holds only in-frame clones and misses some; the assay was immunoSEQ multiplex PCR. V, J and clone size derive from that table, while D and trimming were established from the DNA sequence. The sample lists around 190,000 clones, over 65% occurring once. Worth noting for this clone: The antigen remains undetermined.

The chain joins TRBV7-9 to TRBJ2-2; 9 nucleotides match TRBD2. The TCR comes from a man aged 60-69 years in good health and CMV-seronegative. The specimen sequenced was PBMCs. The CDR3, as DNA: TGTGCCAGCCCGACTAGCGGGAACACCGGGGAGCTGTTTTTT. It translates to CASPTSGNTGELFF.